Below are 24 T cell receptor beta chains sequenced from a single sample in a study of shared clonotypes between healthy human individuals. The repertoire was sequenced with immunoSEQ multiplex PCR; TCRdb's copy has only in-frame clones and lacks some. The table has about 1 million clones, 65% to 80% seen once. The source material was memory CD4+ T cells sorted from blood. Sample subset: CD45RA-negative fraction. The receptors stem from a man aged 18 to 30 in good health.

The chain combines TRBV6-6 with TRBJ1-1; TRBD1 aligns across 8 bases. The CDR3 totals 14 residues. V lost 6 bases to trimming and J lost 1 base; unmatched junction nucleotides: 4. In germline, CDR1 is MNHNY, CDR2 SVGAGI (reference sequence). DNA for the CDR3: TGTGCCAGCAGCTACAGGGGGAAGAACACTGAAGCTTTCTTT. This translates into CASSYRGKNTEAFF.

This chain joins TRBV25-1 and TRBJ1-2, with a weak D call TRBD1 (6 bases). V was shortened by 3 bases and J by 4 bases, with 21 bases between the two germline ends. CDR1 is MGHDK, CDR2 SYGVNS, per germline. CDR3 length: 17 amino acids. CDR3 residues: CASSEGGLYGQRYGYTF. The CDR3, as DNA: TGTGCCAGCAGTGAGGGGGGACTGTACGGACAGCGCTATGGCTACACCTTC.

The rearrangement joins TRBV28 to TRBJ1-5; the D gene is possibly TRBD1 (6 bases). CDR1 MDHEN and CDR2 SYDVKM come from the germline V gene. Trimming took 4 bases from V and 1 from J, leaving 14 bases between them. The CDR3 has 16 amino acids. The CDR3 coding sequence is TGTGCCAGCAGTTCCTCTCAGGGGCGAAGCAATCAGCCCCAGCATTTT. It is translated as CASSSSQGRSNQPQHF.

V gene TRBV27 combines with J gene TRBJ2-2; tentatively, D is TRBD1 (6 bases). From germline, CDR1 is MNHEY and CDR2 SMNVEV (reference sequence). The V end was cut by 5 bases, the J end by 2 bases, with 12 bases between. The CDR3 extends over 15 amino acids. DNA of the CDR3: TGTGCCAGCAGTCCCGGGACATTTAACACCGGGGAGCTGTTTTTT. Its protein is CASSPGTFNTGELFF.

The gene calls are TRBV7-2 and TRBJ1-1; no clear D gene. The CDR3 has 14 residues. The V end was cut by 5 bases, the J end by 1 base, with 11 bases between. In germline, CDR1 is SGHTA, CDR2 FQGNSA. CDR3: CASSNSDKNTEAFF. The CDR3 bases are TGTGCCAGCAGCAATAGCGACAAGAACACTGAAGCTTTCTTT.

The gene calls are TRBV28 and TRBJ2-1, with 8 bases that match TRBD2. CDR3 length: 15 amino acids. The junction had 5 bases not matched to a gene; V was cut back by 2 bases and J by 5 bases. The germline gives CDR1 MDHEN, CDR2 SYDVKM. The CDR3 spells CASSLPGGPHNEQFF. CDR3 sequence (DNA): TGTGCCAGCAGTTTACCGGGGGGGCCGCACAATGAGCAGTTCTTC.

V usage is TRBV5-1 and J usage is TRBJ2-3; D perhaps matches TRBD2 (6 bases). Trimming stripped 4 bases from V and 0 bases from J, with 12 bases between. Germline values: CDR1 SGHRS, CDR2 YFSETQ. The CDR3 extends over 15 amino acids. CDR3 sequence (DNA): TGCGCCAGCAGCGATACGGGACTTAGCACAGATACGCAGTATTTT. Residues: CASSDTGLSTDTQYF.

This clone was detected once. V usage is TRBV6-5 and J usage is TRBJ2-3, with a weak D call TRBD1 (6 bases). Deletions cut 7 bases from V and 3 bases from J, with 14 bases between. The CDR3 contains 14 residues. Per germline, CDR1 MNHEY and CDR2 SVGAGI. This chain's CDR3 is CASTRGGETDTQYF. The CDR3 DNA reads TGTGCCAGCACCCGAGGGGGAGAGACAGATACGCAGTATTTT.

In this sample, this clone turned up a few times. V gene TRBV30 combines with J gene TRBJ1-4; 7 nucleotides align to TRBD1. Per germline, CDR1 GTSNPN and CDR2 SVGIG (reference sequence). The CDR3 extends over 14 amino acids. Trimming at V came to 0 bases and at J to 8 bases, leaving 6 bases not matched to a gene. The CDR3 nucleotides read TGTGCCTGGAGTGTAAAAGGGGGCGGGGAAAAACTGTTTTTT. Translation: CAWSVKGGGEKLFF.

The V call is TRBV7-9, the J call TRBJ2-3; no reliable D call. The V end lost 5 bases, the J end lost 6 bases, and 6 bases lay between the germline ends. Germline V gene lookup returns CDR1 SEHNR and CDR2 FQNEAQ (reference sequence). The CDR3 is 11 amino acids. The CDR3 region is CASSARDTQYF. The CDR3 DNA is TGTGCCAGCAGCGCGCGGGATACGCAGTATTTT.

The V call is TRBV27, the J call TRBJ1-1, with D unclear. This CDR3 is built from 15 residues. V gave up 3 bases and J gave up 3 bases, with 14 bases separating them. The germline V gene has CDR1 MNHEY and CDR2 SMNVEV (reference sequence). As DNA, the CDR3 is TGTGCCAGCAGTTTCGGGGAAAGATGGCACACTGAAGCTTTCTTT. Protein product: CASSFGERWHTEAFF.

V is TRBV7-2 and J is TRBJ2-7; 7 bases match TRBD1. The CDR3 length is 16 residues. Germline-derived CDR1 and CDR2 are SGHTA and FQGNSA. The V segment lost 3 bases and the J segment 0 bases; nucleotides outside the gene matches: 8. In DNA, the CDR3 is TGTGCCAGCAGCTTCACCGGGACAGCCAGCTCCTACGAGCAGTACTTC. It is translated as CASSFTGTASSYEQYF.

The chain links TRBV18 to TRBJ2-3; unclear D gene. CDR1 KGHSH and CDR2 LQKENI come from the germline V gene. Trimming took off 0 bases at V and 1 base at J, with 8 bases between the two ends. This CDR3 region has 15 residues. The CDR3, as DNA: TGTGCCAGCTCACCACCTAGCCGAGGCACAGATACGCAGTATTTT. Amino acid sequence: CASSPPSRGTDTQYF.

For this clone: Since a far larger clone is one base different, this is likely a read error. Distinct nucleotide sequences in the sample also encode this CDR3. The chain recombines TRBV27 with TRBJ1-6, with a tentative D call TRBD1 (5 bases). Germline CDR1 MNHEY, CDR2 SMNVEV (reference sequence). The CDR3 consists of 17 residues. Trimming removed 3 bases at V and 7 bases at J, with 19 bases between. Written as DNA, the CDR3 is TGTGCCAGCAGTTTCCTACATTCTTGGGGGGGAAATTCACCCCTCCACTTT. Amino acid sequence: CASSFLHSWGGNSPLHF.

This clone has just a few counts. The chain uses TRBV18 and TRBJ2-1; possibly TRBD2 for D (6 bases). Germline CDR1 reads KGHSH; CDR2 reads LQKENI. This CDR3 has 13 amino acids. V was pared by 6 bases and J by 5 bases, with 11 bases between. CDR3 sequence (DNA): TGTGCCAGCTCGCCGACTAGGAACAATGAGCAGTTCTTC. Amino acids: CASSPTRNNEQFF.

The V gene is TRBV15, the J gene TRBJ2-1; D not certain. CDR1 and CDR2 from the germline V gene are LNHNV and YYDKDF (reference sequence). Trimming stripped 0 bases from V and 8 bases from J, with 11 bases between. The CDR3 has 14 residues. CDR3 bases: TGTGCCACCAGCAGAGACGTAGCTACAGATGAGCAGTTCTTC. It codes for CATSRDVATDEQFF.

The chain links TRBV5-1 to TRBJ1-4, with unresolved D. Deletions cut 3 bases from V and 0 bases from J, with 6 bases between. Germline V gives CDR1 SGHRS, CDR2 YFSETQ. This CDR3 is 14 amino acids long. The CDR3 DNA reads as TGCGCCAGCAGCTACGTTCCAACTAATGAAAAACTGTTTTTT. It encodes CASSYVPTNEKLFF.

The V and J genes are TRBV7-8 and TRBJ2-1, with 8 bases identical to TRBD2. J was trimmed by 5 bases and V by 3 bases; bases with no gene match: 6. The CDR3 totals 15 residues. From germline, CDR1 is SGHVS and CDR2 FQNEAQ. CDR3 coding DNA: TGTGCCAGCAGCTTGAGACTAGCGCATGACAATGAGCAGTTCTTC. Its protein product is CASSLRLAHDNEQFF.

This rearrangement joins TRBV5-1 to TRBJ1-2, with unresolved D. There are 15 residues in the CDR3. CDR1 and CDR2 (germline): SGHRS, YFSETQ. Trimming left V 0 bases short and J 4 bases short, with 13 bases between. CDR3 coding DNA: TGCGCCAGCAGCTTGGAGGGCAGCCATATCTATGGCTACACCTTC. Amino acids: CASSLEGSHIYGYTF.

In nucleotides, the CDR3 is TGTGCCAGCAGAAACGCCGGGACGGGGGGAGGAGAGCAGTTCTTC. Translating gives CASRNAGTGGGEQFF. The V call is TRBV7-2, the J call TRBJ2-1; 7 nucleotides line up with TRBD2. Losses at the gene ends were 6 bases for V and 10 bases for J; bases not matched to a gene: 15. The CDR3 spans 15 residues. CDR1 and CDR2 (germline): SGHTA, FQGNSA.

The chain has TRBV4-1 and TRBJ1-4, with unresolved D. Germline CDR1 and CDR2: MGHRA and YSYEKL. V lost 3 bases and J lost 0, with 11 bases in between. The CDR3 loop spans 16 amino acids. The CDR3 is CASSQGYGATNEKLFF. The CDR3 nucleotides read TGCGCCAGCAGCCAGGGGTATGGGGCAACTAATGAAAAACTGTTTTTT.

This chain connects TRBV2 to TRBJ1-6, with D tentatively TRBD1 (6 bases). CDR1 is SNHLY, CDR2 FYNNEI, per germline. V lost 2 bases and J 10 bases, leaving 9 bases between the germline ends. The CDR3 extends over 13 amino acids. The CDR3 region is CASSERGQSPLHF. CDR3 in DNA: TGTGCCAGCAGTGAACGGGGGCAATCACCCCTCCACTTT.

Here the CDR3 DNA reads TGTGCCAGCAGTTACGGGGCTGGGGGTCTGGGTGAGCAGTTCTTC. Residues: CASSYGAGGLGEQFF. V is TRBV6-5 and J is TRBJ2-1; either TRBD1 or TRBD2 may supply D (5 bases each). V shed 2 bases and J shed 9 bases, with 17 bases lying between them. Germline-derived CDR1 and CDR2 are MNHEY and SVGAGI. CDR3 length: 15 residues.

V is TRBV21-1 and J is TRBJ1-6. TRBV21-1 is a listed pseudogene. The length of the CDR3 is 13 residues. CDR3 coding DNA: TGTGCCAGCAGCAAAGTGGCCCCTACCCCTGGCCACTTT. This sequence encodes CASSKVAPTPGHF.